Listed below are T cell receptor beta chains from one sample, sequenced in a study of T cell repertoires in cytomegalovirus infection. For these receptors, no antigen is known. TCRdb re-called the reads through MiXCR, storing one row per CDR3 protein. In the table there are roughly 860,000 distinct CDR3 sequences, approximately 30% of which are singletons. The sequencing used cultured CD8+ T cells from PBMCs, collected from culture after CMV antigen stimulation. These receptors were taken from a human donor in good health (CMV status not recorded). Some clones in this sample may be carry-over from other donors' samples. The CDR3 runs from the conserved cysteine through the conserved F or W.

V	J	CDR3
TRBV6-6	TRBJ2-7	CASSYLGTGVPYEQYF
TRBV4-2	TRBJ1-5	CASSHGQRNQPQHF
TRBV7-8	TRBJ2-7	CASSLPDGTLLYEQYF
TRBV6-6	TRBJ1-1	CASRFTGGTEAFF
TRBV6-6	TRBJ2-2	CASSYVTGTPYGKLFF
TRBV4-3	TRBJ2-1	CASSLTVLSYNEQFF
TRBV6-5	TRBJ1-1	CASGLDTEAFF
TRBV5-6	TRBJ1-2	CASRTGTAIDGYTF
TRBV7-9	TRBJ2-5	CASTPPGRESQYF
TRBV6-1	TRBJ2-7	CASSGRTGWSYEQYF
TRBV19	TRBJ2-1	CASTGQLAGEQFF